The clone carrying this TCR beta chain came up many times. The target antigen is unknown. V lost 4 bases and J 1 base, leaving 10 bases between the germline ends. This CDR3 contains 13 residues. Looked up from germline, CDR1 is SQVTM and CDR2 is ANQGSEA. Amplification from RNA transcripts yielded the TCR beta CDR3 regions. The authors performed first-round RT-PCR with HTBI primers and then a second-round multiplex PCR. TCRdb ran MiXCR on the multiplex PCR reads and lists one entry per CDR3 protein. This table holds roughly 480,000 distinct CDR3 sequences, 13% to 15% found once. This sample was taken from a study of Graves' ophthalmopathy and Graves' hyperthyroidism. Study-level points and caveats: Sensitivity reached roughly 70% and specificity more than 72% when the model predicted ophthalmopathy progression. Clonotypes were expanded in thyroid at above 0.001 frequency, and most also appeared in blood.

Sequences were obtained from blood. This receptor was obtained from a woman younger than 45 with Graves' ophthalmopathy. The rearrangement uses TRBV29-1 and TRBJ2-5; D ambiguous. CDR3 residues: CSVGRAFQETQYF. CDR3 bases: TGCAGCGTTGGAAGGGCTTTCCAAGAGACCCAGTACTTC. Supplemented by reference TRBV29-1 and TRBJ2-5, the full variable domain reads SAVISQKPSRDICQRGTSLTIQCQVDSQVTMMFWYRQQPGQSLTLIATANQGSEATYESGFVIDKFPISRPNLTFSTLTVSNMSPEDSSIYLCSVGRAFQETQYFGPGTRLLVL.